Sequencing of this T cell receptor (beta chain) was carried out in a study of cytomegalovirus exposure and HLA in healthy donors (TCRdb year 2017). About the study as a whole: According to an earlier analysis of 550 to 700 of the donors, about 170 million T cells yielded 117 million unique TCR beta sequences and 250 to 350 Gb of sequence data. The number of donors typed differed by locus, with 629-630 for A, B, C, DRB1 and DQB1, 522 for DQA1, approximately 570 for DPA1, and approximately 470 for DPB1. The study was designed to test whether signatures of past pathogen exposure could be identified by cataloging public T cell receptors. To predict cytomegalovirus infection status, the study combined high-throughput TCR immunosequencing, statistical association of individual TCRs with disease status, and machine learning. Of the roughly 400 genotyped donors, roughly 80% were placed in the genetic ancestry cluster associated with self-reported Caucasian donors. On average, roughly 250,000 unique TCR beta nucleotide sequences were sequenced per donor among a few hundred genotyped donors of the cohort, with around 19% of those sequences being non-productive. Roughly 5 DR-DQ haplotypes were handled as single units for association and clustering because linkage in the cohort was strong. The study used immunosequencing to profile the T cell repertoires of more than 650 subjects and linked those repertoires to cytomegalovirus serostatus. The later analysis used no new phenotypic data to find candidate immune exposures, relying instead on TCR beta sequences and their occurrence across donors. A later analysis re-examined previously published TCR beta repertoires from 500 to 700 donors and added high-resolution HLA genotyping to investigate patterns of TCR occurrence. Approximately 300 gigabases of sequencing data and some 85 million unique TCR sequences were included in an early release covering roughly 700 HLA-typed donors. Along with the 666-subject first cohort, a separate validation cohort of over a hundred different subjects was used. A later genetic analysis used genome-wide SNP genotypes for about 55% of the 666 donors, treating that subset as a discovery cohort. An earlier analysis of about 620 of the donors applied high-throughput TCR beta sequencing to assess whether each TCR beta V gene segment acted as functional or pseudogenic. Both class I and class II loci were covered by HLA typing, at four-digit resolution. Every repertoire in the discovery cohort had been generated on one and the same sequencing platform. Donor age, sex, ethnicity and CMV serostatus were compiled alongside the repertoire data.

The cohort was made up of 650 to 700 healthy bone marrow donors. All cohort members were sampled while nominally healthy, although unrecorded immune exposures were likely present. The donor tested CMV seronegative and was one of the 352 seronegative cohort members. A peripheral blood sample was provided by each donor, and peripheral blood mononuclear cells were used for TCR beta sequencing. Genomic DNA extraction from the blood cell samples was performed with the Qiagen DNeasy Blood Extraction Kit. Library preparation was by the immunoSEQ multiplex PCR assay. For the multiplex PCR, a mixture combining 60 forward primers for TCR Vbeta segments and 13 reverse primers for TCR Jbeta segments was used. The CDR3 region of rearranged TCR beta genes was amplified from genomic DNA with a multiplex PCR assay. The Illumina HiSeq System was used to sequence the amplified TCR beta libraries as 87-base-pair reads. Per the source publication's procedure: A later analysis tallied 75 million to 95 million unique TCR beta chains across the 610 or so repertoires, and approximately 12 million of those chains were shared by two or more donors. Raw reads were error-corrected and collapsed into unique sequences with a nearest-neighbor algorithm that merged closely related sequences to remove PCR and sequencing errors. To assign V, D and J gene segments, CDR3 sequences were aligned to IMGT reference sequences. For a sequence to be retained, a match of at least six nucleotides was required to both a V gene segment and a J gene segment. Rearrangements were classified as productive when the CDR3 lacked stop codons and remained in frame with V and J, and all other rearrangements were classified as non-productive. CDR3 was defined according to IMGT convention as the region running from the second conserved V-encoded cysteine to the conserved J-encoded phenylalanine. The earlier analysis of more than 450 of the donors excluded sequences that lacked an unambiguous match to a single V gene segment. An earlier analysis of fewer than 750 of the donors classified V segments as functional when productive rearrangements were above 56.7% and as segregating when the standard deviation between donors was above 5%. A statistical classification framework was built for diagnosing cytomegalovirus status from the catalog of TCR beta chain sequences. A later analysis assigned V and J genes by comparing TCR nucleotide sequences with IMGT/GENE-DB human TR gene sequences. A later analysis assigned CDR3 sequences and most-parsimonious VDJ recombination scenarios with the TCRdist pipeline. A later analysis defined each TCR beta chain by its CDR3 amino acid sequence plus V-gene family, and excluded reads lacking a unique V-gene family. As a way to deal with suspected cross-contamination and a sequencing artifact, a later analysis dropped more than 500 nucleotide sequences that were highly shared and had low generation probability. For each public chain, a later analysis derived a clonal expansion index from normalized ranks of inferred template counts within each repertoire. A later analysis computed generation probabilities with a VDJ recombination model fitted to out-of-frame rearrangements, and checked the results against IGoR. In a later analysis, hypergeometric tests were used to score TCR-TCR, TCR-HLA and TCR-CMV co-occurrence, with a repertoire-size bias correction applied to TCR pairs. A later analysis estimated false discovery rates by permuting HLA or CMV assignments 20 times. In a later analysis, co-occurring TCRs were grouped using DBSCAN, with TCRdist sequence similarity added in when clustering inside HLA-allele-positive subsets. Co-occurrence clustering excluded repertoires with fewer than 30,000 or more than 120,000 public chains, plus five with anomalous nucleotide sharing. TCRdb obtained this table from immuneACCESS and retained in-frame rearrangements with V and J assigned. These tables miss some clones; where compared with another copy, unresolved V genes account for less than half of the shortfall, and the remainder is unexplained. Clonal size and the V and J genes are those of that table, whereas D and trimming came from the DNA. The sample records 150,000 to 200,000 clones, around 83% of which are singletons. The ten largest clones add up to 0.95% to 1.4% of the sample.

CDR1 and CDR2 are read off the germline V gene as MNHEY and SVGAGI. Germline trimming: 8 bases from V, 7 bases from J; junction bases outside gene matches: 2. Inclusive of the bounding cysteine and phenylalanine, the CDR3 is 11 residues long. Solely the CDR3 DNA is kept, with 33 bases framed from the first base. General findings and caveats noted by the study authors: An earlier analysis of approximately 600 of the donors showed that most TCR beta V segments appeared in productive rearrangements either about 87% or about 30% of the time, which broadly matched IMGT annotations. In a later analysis, HLA-associated TCR beta chains showed more clonal expansion and lower generation probabilities than non-associated chains that were equally common. A later genetic analysis associated a missense DCLRE1C variant with V-gene and J-gene trimming of TCR beta chains, and an independent cohort replicated the association. A total of about 150 TCR beta chains were listed by the study as associated with cytomegalovirus. A further reported finding was that TCR beta sequences accurately predicted the HLA-A and HLA-B alleles for most subjects in the first cohort. Some IMGT-functional V segments, including TRBV6-2 and TRBV6-3, could not be distinguished by the 87-base-pair reads and were therefore excluded. The classifier was reported to diagnose cytomegalovirus status with high specificity and sensitivity in both the original cohort and the validation cohort. According to a later analysis, most CMV-associated TCR beta chains appeared to be HLA-restricted, and the HLA associations seemed to be driven largely by CMV exposure. The sequencing pipeline was judged likely to have produced a cluster of highly shared sequence variants as a technical artifact. When HLA alleles, especially DR and DQ, strongly co-occurred, attributing TCR associations to individual alleles was difficult. Presence/absence analyses assumed roughly uniform sequencing depth across donors, an assumption that may not hold. The earlier analysis of fewer than 750 of the donors excluded fewer than 20 rarely observed V segments, including chromosome 9 orphons, because counts were too low. Because HLA typing was missing for some donors at each locus, association tests included only the typed subset. Linkage disequilibrium might explain the correlated functional status among segregating V segments, but an unknown experimental factor could not be excluded. It was suggested by the authors that the approach could potentially be generalized to other disease states and immunological phenotypes. According to a later analysis, parvovirus B19, influenza, CMV and Epstein-Barr virus appeared linked to several top co-occurrence clusters. A later analysis associated 15,000 to 20,000 TCR beta sequences with specific HLA alleles at a false discovery rate of 0.05. Across donors, most TCR sequences were observed very rarely, whereas some public TCRs were present in many individuals. In a later genetic analysis, fewer N-insertions in productive TCRs were reported among donors in an Asian-associated ancestry cluster than the roughly 700-donor mean. Immune exposure information for the cohort was limited to CMV serostatus. In vitro tests confirmed that a few of the cytomegalovirus-associated TCR beta chains recognize cytomegalovirus antigens. In a later analysis, the rate of TCR association differed among HLA loci, with DRB1 alleles having the most associated TCRs and HLA-C alleles having the fewest. Only TCR beta chains were sequenced in this cohort, and the absence of alpha or paired-chain data limited detectable features.

In regard to this clone: What antigen it recognizes has not been identified. Qualities for individual bases were not recorded, and no much larger clone is one base off.

The sequence joins TRBV6-5 to TRBJ2-4; 7 bases in between match TRBD1. The sequenced sample consisted of PBMCs. The clonotype originates from a middle-aged woman in good health and CMV-seronegative. The CDR3 loop reads CASHRGNIQYF. In nucleotides, the sequence is TGTGCCAGCCACAGGGGTAACATTCAGTACTTC.